The TCR beta chain described here comes from a study of blood T cell repertoires in COVID-19. The wider study: Whether acute or convalescent, the COVID-19 samples came from the United States, Italy and Spain. PBMCs, B-cell-depleted T cells, or T cells provided the cDNA or gDNA that made up the material.

The CDR3 has 13 residues. Losses at the gene ends were 5 bases for V and 6 bases for J; bases not matched to a gene: 7. Per the study methods: It was from reference gene primer amplification that nucleated cell counts were estimated. Repertoires were generated with immunoSEQ multiplex PCR, while TCRdb's copy carries only in-frame clones and drops some. For V, J and clone size, that table is used; D and trimming come from the DNA. Of fewer than 200,000 clones in the sample, roughly 80% are singletons; the top ten hold roughly 6.3%. Sequencing was carried out using peripheral blood. The chain joins TRBV12-3 or TRBV12-4 to TRBJ2-7, with 7 bases lining up with TRBD2. This receptor was taken from a human donor in a cohort sampled during active COVID-19. CDR3 nucleotide sequence: TGTGCCAGCAGTCCCAGCGGGGCCGTCGAGCAGTACTTC. Translated: CASSPSGAVEQYF.